This T cell receptor (beta chain) was identified in a study of OX40 agonist ivuxolimab in advanced cancers. Study details: An anti-OX40 (CD134) antibody with agonistic activity, ivuxolimab, was administered to patients. Patients were infused with ivuxolimab every 2 weeks at 0.01 to 10 mg/kg. Enrollees could have had prior anti-PD-1, anti-PD-L1 or anti-CTLA-4 therapy, which under 50% had received.

The CDR3 extends over 11 amino acids. Per the germline V gene, CDR1 is SNHLY and CDR2 is FYNNEI. The V gene lost 6 bases and the J gene lost 2 bases, with 4 bases spanning the gap. Data came from immunoSEQ multiplex PCR; TCRdb stores just in-frame clones and leaves some out. This table holds about 76,000 clones, nearly 90% found once. The input for sequencing was CD4+ or CD8+ T cells sorted from blood, taken in a trial of the OX40 agonist ivuxolimab. V gene TRBV2 combines with J gene TRBJ1-2; D call uncertain. This clonotype originated in an adult with an advanced solid tumor such as melanoma, head and neck, liver or kidney cancer. CDR3 sequence: CASSENYGYTF. CDR3 sequence (DNA): TGTGCCAGCAGCGAAAACTATGGCTACACCTTC.